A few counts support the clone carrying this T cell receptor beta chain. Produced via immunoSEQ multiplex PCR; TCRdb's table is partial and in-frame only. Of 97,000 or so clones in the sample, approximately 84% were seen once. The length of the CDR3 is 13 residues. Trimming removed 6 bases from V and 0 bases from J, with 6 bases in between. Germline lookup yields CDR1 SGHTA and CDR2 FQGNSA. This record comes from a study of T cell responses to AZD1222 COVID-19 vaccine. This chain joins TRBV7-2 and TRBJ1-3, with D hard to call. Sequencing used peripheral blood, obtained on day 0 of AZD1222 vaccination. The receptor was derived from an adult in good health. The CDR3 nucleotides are TGTGCCAGCAGAGCCTTCTCTGGAAACACCATATATTTT. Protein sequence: CASRAFSGNTIYF.